A single count supports the clone carrying this T cell receptor beta chain. Its specificity is unknown. The sample belongs to a study of cytomegalovirus exposure and HLA in healthy donors. Whole-study context: Around 180 million T cells yielded 110 million or so unique TCR beta sequences in earlier analysis. Caucasian-associated ancestry cluster membership applied to about four fifths of a few hundred genotyped donors. Overall study results and limits: Immune exposure information available was restricted to CMV serostatus.

Unrecorded immune exposure was likely among donors, who were nominally healthy when sampled. The PCR employed 60 Vbeta primers together with 13 Jbeta primers. The repertoire was sequenced with immunoSEQ multiplex PCR; TCRdb's copy has only in-frame clones and lacks some. Of 150,000 to 200,000 clones listed, 75% to 85% are singletons. CDR3 length: 16 amino acids. V was pared by 4 bases and J by 9 bases, with 15 bases of the junction left unmatched. Germline V CDR1 and CDR2: GTSNPN, SVGIG (reference sequence). The rearrangement joins TRBV30 to TRBJ1-6; TRBD1 matches 7 bases. This TCR was sampled from a woman in her forties or fifties in good health and CMV-seronegative. The material sequenced was PBMCs. The CDR3 sequence is CAWTPRGGRMASPLHF. CDR3 DNA sequence: TGTGCCTGGACCCCTCGAGGGGGCAGGATGGCTTCACCCCTCCACTTT.